This record concerns one T cell receptor (beta chain) sequence. As yet, its antigen is unknown. This sample was included in a study of beta chain features in type 1 diabetes. Reverse transcribing all isolated RNA meant expressed TCRB transcripts were sequenced. Sequencing was performed with immunoSEQ multiplex PCR; in TCRdb, only in-frame clones are kept and a portion is missing. In the table there are roughly 240,000 clones, approximately 14% of which are singletons. General study results and limits: A moderate, significant TCRB CDR3 shortening appeared in type 1 diabetes across four CD4+ subsets. PCR might pick shorter templates more often, in the same way for patients and controls.

This CDR3 has 17 residues. The trim removed 3 bases at V and 3 bases at J, leaving 10 bases unmatched. Looked up from germline, CDR1 is KGHSH and CDR2 is LQKENI. This clonotype originated in a woman in her forties in good health. Sequenced sample: naive CD4+ T cells from blood. The chain carries TRBV18 and TRBJ2-3, with 9 bases aligning to TRBD1. This CDR3 reads CASSPPTGTGITDTQYF. The CDR3 DNA reads as TGTGCCAGCTCACCTCCGACCGGGACAGGGATTACAGATACGCAGTATTTT.